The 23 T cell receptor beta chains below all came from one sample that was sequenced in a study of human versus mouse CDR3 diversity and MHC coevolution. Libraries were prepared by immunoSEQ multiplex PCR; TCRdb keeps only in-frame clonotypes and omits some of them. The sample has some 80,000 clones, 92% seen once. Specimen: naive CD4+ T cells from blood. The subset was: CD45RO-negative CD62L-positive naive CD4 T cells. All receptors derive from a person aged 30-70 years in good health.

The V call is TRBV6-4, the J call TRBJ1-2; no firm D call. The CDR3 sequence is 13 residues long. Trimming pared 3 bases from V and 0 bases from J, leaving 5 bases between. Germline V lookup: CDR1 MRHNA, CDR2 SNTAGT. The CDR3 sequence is CASSEGANYGYTF. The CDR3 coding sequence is TGTGCCAGCAGTGAAGGAGCTAACTATGGCTACACCTTC.

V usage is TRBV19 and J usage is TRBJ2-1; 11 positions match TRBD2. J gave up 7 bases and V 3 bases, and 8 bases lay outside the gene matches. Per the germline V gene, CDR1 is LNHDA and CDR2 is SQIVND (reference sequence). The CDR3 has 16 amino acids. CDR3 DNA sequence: TGTGCCAGTAGTATCGGTTCCCTAGCGGGAGGTAATGAGCAGTTCTTC. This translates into CASSIGSLAGGNEQFF.

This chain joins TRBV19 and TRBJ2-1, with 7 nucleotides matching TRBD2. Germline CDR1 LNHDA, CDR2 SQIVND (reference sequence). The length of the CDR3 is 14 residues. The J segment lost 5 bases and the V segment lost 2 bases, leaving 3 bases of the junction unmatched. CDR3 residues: CASSISGTNNEQFF. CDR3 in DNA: TGTGCCAGTAGTATAAGCGGGACTAACAATGAGCAGTTCTTC.

CDR3: CAWRPPLPRATGEQYF. CDR3 in DNA: TGTGCCTGGAGGCCCCCCCTCCCCAGGGCGACGGGCGAGCAGTACTTC. V gene TRBV30 combines with J gene TRBJ2-7, with D possibly TRBD1 on 5 matching bases. The V and J ends lost 3 bases and 6 bases respectively, with 24 bases between them. This CDR3 has 16 residues. CDR1 and CDR2 from the germline V gene are GTSNPN and SVGIG (reference sequence).

The CDR3, as DNA: TGTGCCAGCAAAACTTCGAACACTGAAGCTTTCTTT. It yields the protein CASKTSNTEAFF. The J gene is TRBJ1-1, the V gene TRBV25-1; D is uncertain. V was clipped by 7 bases and J by 1 base, with 7 bases between them. CDR3 size: 12 residues. CDR1 is MGHDK, CDR2 SYGVNS, per germline.

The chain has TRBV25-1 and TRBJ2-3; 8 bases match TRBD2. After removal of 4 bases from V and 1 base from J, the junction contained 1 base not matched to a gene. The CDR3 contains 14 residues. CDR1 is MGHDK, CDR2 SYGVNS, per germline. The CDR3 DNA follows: TGTGCCAGCAGTGCCGGGGGGGGCACAGATACGCAGTATTTT. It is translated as CASSAGGGTDTQYF.

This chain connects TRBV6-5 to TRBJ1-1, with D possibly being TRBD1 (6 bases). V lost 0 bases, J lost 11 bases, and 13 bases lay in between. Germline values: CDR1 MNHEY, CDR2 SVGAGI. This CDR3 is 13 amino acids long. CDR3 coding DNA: TGTGCCAGCAGTTACTCGACAGGCCTGAGGGCTTTCTTT. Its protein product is CASSYSTGLRAFF.

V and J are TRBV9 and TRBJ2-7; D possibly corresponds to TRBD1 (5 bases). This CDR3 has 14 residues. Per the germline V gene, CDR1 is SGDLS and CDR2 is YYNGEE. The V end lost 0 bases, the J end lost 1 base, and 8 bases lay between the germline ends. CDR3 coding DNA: TGTGCCAGCAGCGTAGACAGGTCTTCCTACGAGCAGTACTTC. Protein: CASSVDRSSYEQYF.

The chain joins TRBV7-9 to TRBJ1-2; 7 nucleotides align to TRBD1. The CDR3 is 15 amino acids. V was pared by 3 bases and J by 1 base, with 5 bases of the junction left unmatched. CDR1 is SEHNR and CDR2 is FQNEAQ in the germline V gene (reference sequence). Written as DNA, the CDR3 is TGTGCCAGCAGCTTCCGGGACAGTGGTAACTATGGCTACACCTTC. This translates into CASSFRDSGNYGYTF.

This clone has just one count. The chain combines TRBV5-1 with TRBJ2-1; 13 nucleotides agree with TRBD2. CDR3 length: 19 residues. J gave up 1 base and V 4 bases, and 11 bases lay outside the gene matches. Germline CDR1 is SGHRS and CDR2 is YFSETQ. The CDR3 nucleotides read TGCGCCAGCAGCCCGGGACTAGCGGGGCGGGGGGCGTCCTACAATGAGCAGTTCTTC. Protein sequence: CASSPGLAGRGASYNEQFF.

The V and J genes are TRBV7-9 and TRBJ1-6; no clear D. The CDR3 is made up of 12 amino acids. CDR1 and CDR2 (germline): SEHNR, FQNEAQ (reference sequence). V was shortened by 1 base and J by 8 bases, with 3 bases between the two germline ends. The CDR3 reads CASSLGDSPLHF. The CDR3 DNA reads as TGTGCCAGCAGCTTAGGCGATTCACCCCTCCACTTT. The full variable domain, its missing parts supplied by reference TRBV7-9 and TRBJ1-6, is DTGVSQNPRHKITKRGQNVTFRCDPISEHNRLYWYRQTLGQGPEFLTYFQNEAQLEKSRLLSDRFSAERPKGSFSTLEIQRTEQGDSAMYLCASSLGDSPLHFGNGTRLTVT.

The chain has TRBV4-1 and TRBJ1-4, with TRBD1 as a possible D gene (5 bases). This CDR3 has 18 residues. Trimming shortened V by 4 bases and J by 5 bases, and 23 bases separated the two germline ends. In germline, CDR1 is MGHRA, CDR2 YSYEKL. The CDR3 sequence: CASSPSIARQRSNEKLFF. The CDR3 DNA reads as TGCGCCAGCAGCCCTTCGATAGCACGACAGCGCTCCAATGAAAAACTGTTTTTT.

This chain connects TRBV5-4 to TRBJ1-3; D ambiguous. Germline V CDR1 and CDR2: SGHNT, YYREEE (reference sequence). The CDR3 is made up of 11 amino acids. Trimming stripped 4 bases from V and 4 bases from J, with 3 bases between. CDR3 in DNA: TGTGCCAGCAGCCAAGGAAACACCATATATTTT. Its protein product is CASSQGNTIYF.

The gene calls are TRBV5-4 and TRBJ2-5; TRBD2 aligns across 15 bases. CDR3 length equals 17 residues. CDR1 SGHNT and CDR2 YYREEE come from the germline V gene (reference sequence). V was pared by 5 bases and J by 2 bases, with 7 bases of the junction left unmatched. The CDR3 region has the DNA TGTGCCAGCAGTTTCCCGGGACTAGCGGGGGGACAAGAGACCCAGTACTTC. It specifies CASSFPGLAGGQETQYF.

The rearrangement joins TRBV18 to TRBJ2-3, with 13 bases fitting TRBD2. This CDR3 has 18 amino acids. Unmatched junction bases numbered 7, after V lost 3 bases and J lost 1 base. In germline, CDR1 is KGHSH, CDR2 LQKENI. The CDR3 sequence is CASSPGLAGSRGTDTQYF. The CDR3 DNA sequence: TGTGCCAGCTCACCGGGACTAGCGGGGAGCCGGGGCACAGATACGCAGTATTTT. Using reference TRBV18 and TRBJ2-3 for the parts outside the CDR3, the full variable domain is NAGVMQNPRHLVRRRGQEARLRCSPMKGHSHVYWYRQLPEEGLKFMVYLQKENIIDESGMPKERFSAEFPKEGPSILRIQQVVRGDSAAYFCASSPGLAGSRGTDTQYFGPGTRLTVL.

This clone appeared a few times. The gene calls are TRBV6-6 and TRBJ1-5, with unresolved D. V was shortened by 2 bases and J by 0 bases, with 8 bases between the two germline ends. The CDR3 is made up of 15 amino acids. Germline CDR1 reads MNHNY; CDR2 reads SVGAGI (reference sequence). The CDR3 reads CASSYGRLSNQPQHF. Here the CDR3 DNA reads TGTGCCAGCAGTTACGGGAGGCTTAGCAATCAGCCCCAGCATTTT.

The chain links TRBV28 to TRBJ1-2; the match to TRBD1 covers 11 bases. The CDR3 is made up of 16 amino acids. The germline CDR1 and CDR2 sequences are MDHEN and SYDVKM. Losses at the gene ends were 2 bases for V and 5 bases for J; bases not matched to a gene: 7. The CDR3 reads CASSLPWGTGGYGYTF. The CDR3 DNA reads TGTGCCAGCAGTTTACCCTGGGGGACAGGGGGTTATGGCTACACCTTC.

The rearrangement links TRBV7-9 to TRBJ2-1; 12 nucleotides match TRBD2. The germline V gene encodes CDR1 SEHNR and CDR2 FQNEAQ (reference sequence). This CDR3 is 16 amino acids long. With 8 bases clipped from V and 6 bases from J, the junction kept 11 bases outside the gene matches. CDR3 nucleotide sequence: TGTGCCAGCCGACAATGGACTAGCGGGATCTTCAATGAGCAGTTCTTC. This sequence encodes CASRQWTSGIFNEQFF.

In DNA, the CDR3 is TGTGCCAGCTCAGAACAGGGTAGCTCTAACTATGGCTACACCTTC. Translation gives CASSEQGSSNYGYTF. The chain has TRBV18 and TRBJ1-2; D is perhaps TRBD1 (6 bases). V gave up 5 bases and J gave up 0 bases, with 13 bases separating them. The V gene's germline CDR1 is KGHSH and CDR2 LQKENI. The CDR3 is 15 amino acids. Looking up the rest from reference TRBV18 and TRBJ1-2 gives the full variable domain: NAGVMQNPRHLVRRRGQEARLRCSPMKGHSHVYWYRQLPEEGLKFMVYLQKENIIDESGMPKERFSAEFPKEGPSILRIQQVVRGDSAAYFCASSEQGSSNYGYTFGSGTRLTVV.

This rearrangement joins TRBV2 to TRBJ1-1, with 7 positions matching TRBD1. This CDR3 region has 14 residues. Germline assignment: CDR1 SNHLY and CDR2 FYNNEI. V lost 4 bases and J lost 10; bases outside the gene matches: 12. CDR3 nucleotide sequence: TGTGCCAGCAGTGGTCAACCGGGACAGCTAAGAGCTTTCTTT. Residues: CASSGQPGQLRAFF.

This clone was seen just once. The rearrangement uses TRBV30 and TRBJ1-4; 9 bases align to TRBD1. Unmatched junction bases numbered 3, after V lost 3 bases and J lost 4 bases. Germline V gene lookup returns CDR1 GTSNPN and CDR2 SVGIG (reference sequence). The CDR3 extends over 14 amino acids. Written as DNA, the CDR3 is TGTGCCTGGAGCAGGGACAGGGTTAATGAAAAACTGTTTTTT. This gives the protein CAWSRDRVNEKLFF. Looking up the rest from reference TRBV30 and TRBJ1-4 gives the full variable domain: SQTIHQWPATLVQPVGSPLSLECTVEGTSNPNLYWYRQAAGRGLQLLFYSVGIGQISSEVPQNLSASRPQDRQFILSSKKLLLSDSGFYLCAWSRDRVNEKLFFGSGTQLSVL.

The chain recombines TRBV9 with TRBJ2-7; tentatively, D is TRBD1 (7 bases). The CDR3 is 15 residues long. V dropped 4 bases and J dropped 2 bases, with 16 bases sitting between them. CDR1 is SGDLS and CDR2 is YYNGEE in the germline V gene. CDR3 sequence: CASSPEGQLPYEQYF. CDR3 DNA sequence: TGTGCCAGCAGCCCGGAGGGACAGCTCCCCTACGAGCAGTACTTC.

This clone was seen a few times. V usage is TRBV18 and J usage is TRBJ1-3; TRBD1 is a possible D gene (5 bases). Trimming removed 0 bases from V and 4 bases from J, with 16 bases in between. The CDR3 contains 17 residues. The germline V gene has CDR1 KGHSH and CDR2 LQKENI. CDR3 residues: CASSPPQGGTNGNTIYF. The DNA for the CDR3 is TGTGCCAGCTCACCACCTCAGGGAGGAACCAACGGAAACACCATATATTTT.